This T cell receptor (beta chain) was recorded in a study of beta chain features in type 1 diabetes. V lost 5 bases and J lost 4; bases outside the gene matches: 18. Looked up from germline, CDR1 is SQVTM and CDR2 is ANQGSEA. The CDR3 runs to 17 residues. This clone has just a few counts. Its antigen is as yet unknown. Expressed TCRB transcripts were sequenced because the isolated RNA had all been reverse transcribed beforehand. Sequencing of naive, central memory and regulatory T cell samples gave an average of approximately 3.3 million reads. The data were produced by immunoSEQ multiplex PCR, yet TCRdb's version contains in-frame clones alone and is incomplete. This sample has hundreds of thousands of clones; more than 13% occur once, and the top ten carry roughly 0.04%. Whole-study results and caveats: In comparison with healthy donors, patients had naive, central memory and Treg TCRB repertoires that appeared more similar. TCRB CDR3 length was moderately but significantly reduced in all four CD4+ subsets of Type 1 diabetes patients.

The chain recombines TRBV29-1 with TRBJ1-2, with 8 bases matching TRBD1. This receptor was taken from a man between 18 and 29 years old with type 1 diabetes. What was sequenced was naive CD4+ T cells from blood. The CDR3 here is CSVRPILGQGEIYGYTF. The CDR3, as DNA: TGCAGCGTTCGTCCCATATTAGGACAGGGTGAGATCTATGGCTACACCTTC.